This T cell receptor beta chain was retrieved from a study of T cells in tumors after PD-1 blockade. Turning to the study itself: Patients had no prior checkpoint blockade, systemic immunosuppressants, or anti-cancer therapy within 4 weeks.

This CDR3 comprises 11 residues. CDR1 and CDR2 from the germline V gene are DFQATT and SNEGSKA (reference sequence). Trimming took off 6 bases at V and 5 bases at J, with 10 bases between the two ends. This clone was detected only once. Libraries were prepared by immunoSEQ multiplex PCR; TCRdb keeps only in-frame clonotypes and omits some of them. The repertoire holds approximately 63,000 clones, with around two thirds as singletons. This TCR was sampled from a human donor with basal cell carcinoma. This sequence joins TRBV20-1 and TRBJ1-1, with no clear D. The specimen comprised PBMCs, sampled after anti-PD-1 treatment. CDR3 DNA sequence: TGCAGTGCATGGGTATGGACTGAAGCTTTCTTT. The encoded protein is CSAWVWTEAFF.